These 16 T cell receptor beta chains came from one sample sequenced in a study of T cell repertoires in cytomegalovirus infection. MiXCR, applied by TCRdb to the reads, yields one record per CDR3 protein. Here the sample spans a few hundred thousand distinct CDR3 sequences, less than 30% being singletons. The source material was PBMCs. These TCRs come from a human donor in good health (CMV status not recorded). Some clones in this sample may be carry-over from other donors' samples.

The V and J genes are TRBV6-6 and TRBJ2-2, with D unresolved. Trimming stripped 1 base from V and 0 bases from J, with 9 bases between. Looked up from germline, CDR1 is MNHNY and CDR2 is SVGAGI (reference sequence). The CDR3 covers 16 residues. The CDR3 spells CASSYFGTANTGELFF. In DNA, the CDR3 is TGTGCCAGCAGTTACTTTGGCACCGCGAACACCGGGGAGCTGTTTTTT.

The CDR3 here is CASSLGARSLSYTF. CDR3 nucleotides: TGTGCCAGCAGCTTGGGGGCCCGGAGTCTGAGCTACACCTTC. The chain couples TRBV5-6 to TRBJ1-2; D unclear. Germline V CDR1 and CDR2: SGHDT, YYEEEE. Trimming shortened V by 0 bases and J by 9 bases, and 15 bases separated the two germline ends. This CDR3 has 14 residues.

The chain combines TRBV11-1 with TRBJ2-1, with a possible D match to TRBD1 (5 bases). The CDR3 covers 15 residues. V shed 5 bases and J shed 6 bases, with 17 bases lying between them. Per germline, CDR1 SGHAT and CDR2 FQDESV (reference sequence). CDR3: CASSLRWGRANEQFF. DNA of the CDR3: TGTGCCAGCAGCCTCCGGTGGGGCAGGGCCAATGAGCAGTTCTTC.

This rearrangement joins TRBV6-2 or TRBV6-3 to TRBJ2-7, with 13 bases lining up with TRBD2. Trimming at V came to 7 bases and at J to 3 bases, leaving 6 bases not matched to a gene. CDR3 size: 15 residues. The germline V gene has CDR1 MNHEY and CDR2 SVGEGT. CDR3 protein: CASNTGLAGVYEQYF. CDR3 in DNA: TGTGCCAGCAACACCGGACTAGCGGGAGTCTACGAGCAGTACTTC.

About this clonotype: This clone may be a read error of a much larger clone one base away. The V gene is TRBV7-9, the J gene TRBJ1-2; D gene unclear. The germline V gene encodes CDR1 SEHNR and CDR2 FQNEAQ (reference sequence). The length of the CDR3 is 16 residues. CDR3 sequence reads: CASSLASVQTNYGYPF. CDR3 sequence (DNA): TGTGCCAGCAGCTTAGCGTCAGTACAGACTAACTATGGCTACCCCTTC.

The genes are TRBV30 and TRBJ2-5, with D possibly being TRBD2 (7 bases). Germline V gene sequence: CDR1 GTSNPN, CDR2 SVGIG (reference sequence). The CDR3 extends over 12 amino acids. The V end lost 3 bases, the J end lost 4 bases, and 9 bases lay between the germline ends. The CDR3 DNA follows: TGTGCCTGGAGGGGGGGGCTAGAGACCCAGTACTTC. This encodes CAWRGGLETQYF. The full variable domain, completed using reference TRBV30 and TRBJ2-5, is SQTIHQWPATLVQPVGSPLSLECTVEGTSNPNLYWYRQAAGRGLQLLFYSVGIGQISSEVPQNLSASRPQDRQFILSSKKLLLSDSGFYLCAWRGGLETQYFGPGTRLLVL.

This clonotype was observed a few times. The J gene is TRBJ1-2, the V gene TRBV7-9, with D unresolved. The germline V gene encodes CDR1 SEHNR and CDR2 FQNEAQ (reference sequence). The CDR3 is 13 amino acids. V lost 3 bases to trimming and J lost 8 bases, with 13 bases between them. Here the CDR3 reads CASSLAGRLGYTF. The CDR3 DNA reads as TGTGCCAGCAGCTTGGCCGGGCGCCTGGGCTACACCTTC.

The V call is TRBV29-1, the J call TRBJ2-7, with D possibly TRBD2 on 5 matching bases. The CDR3 spans 14 residues. CDR1 SQVTM and CDR2 ANQGSEA come from the germline V gene. Trimming left V 5 bases short and J 0 bases short, with 14 bases between. The chain's CDR3 is CSVSRGSSSYEQYF. The CDR3 DNA reads TGCAGCGTTTCCCGGGGATCGAGCTCCTACGAGCAGTACTTC.

The V and J genes are TRBV29-1 and TRBJ2-5, with 11 bases identical to TRBD2. Trimming removed 3 bases from V and 9 bases from J; junction bases left unmatched: 6. The germline V gene encodes CDR1 SQVTM and CDR2 ANQGSEA. This CDR3 has 13 residues. The CDR3 reads CSVELAGGLAQYF. The DNA for the CDR3 is TGCAGCGTTGAGCTAGCGGGAGGTCTTGCCCAGTACTTC.

The rearrangement joins TRBV11-2 to TRBJ2-1, with D maybe TRBD2 (6 bases). Between the trimmed V and J ends, which lost 5 bases and 0 bases, there was a span of 17 bases. Looked up from germline, CDR1 is SGHAT and CDR2 is FQNNGV. This CDR3 is built from 17 residues. This CDR3 is CASSPLWGSGSYNEQFF. The CDR3 DNA sequence: TGTGCCAGCAGCCCACTCTGGGGTAGCGGCTCCTACAATGAGCAGTTCTTC.

V is TRBV12-5 and J is TRBJ2-2; the D gene is possibly TRBD1 (7 bases). CDR1 and CDR2 from the germline V gene are LGHNT and FRNRAP. The CDR3 sequence is 16 residues long. V shed 5 bases and J shed 7 bases, with 20 bases lying between them. DNA for the CDR3: TGTGCTAGTGGTCGATCGGGACAGCGGAGGGTCGGGGAGCTGTTTTTT. Translated, it gives CASGRSGQRRVGELFF.

This clonotype turned up a few times. In DNA, the CDR3 is TGCAGTGCTAGTTCTGGGTCTAGCACAGATACGCAGTATTTT. This codes for CSASSGSSTDTQYF. The V gene is TRBV20-1, the J gene TRBJ2-3, with unresolved D. The CDR3 sequence is 14 residues long. Per germline, CDR1 DFQATT and CDR2 SNEGSKA (reference sequence). Trimming stripped 3 bases from V and 0 bases from J, with 10 bases between.

This clonotype was detected a few times. J is TRBJ1-2 and V is TRBV15; 7 bases are shared with TRBD1. V shed 1 base and J 1 base; nucleotides not matched to a gene: 3. This CDR3 spans 15 amino acids. Germline CDR1 and CDR2: LNHNV and YYDKDF (reference sequence). The CDR3 here is CATSRAGTVNYGYTF. The CDR3 coding sequence is TGTGCCACCAGCAGAGCAGGGACAGTTAACTATGGCTACACCTTC.

This sequence joins TRBV27 and TRBJ1-4; 9 nucleotides agree with TRBD1. CDR3 size: 15 residues. CDR1 MNHEY and CDR2 SMNVEV come from the germline V gene (reference sequence). V gave up 5 bases and J gave up 7 bases; unmatched junction bases: 8. CDR3 region: CASSPAGTGIEKLFF. DNA for the CDR3: TGTGCCAGCAGTCCAGCCGGGACAGGGATTGAAAAACTGTTTTTT.

This clonotype was recorded a few times. The V gene is TRBV24-1, the J gene TRBJ2-6, with no clear D. The V end was cut by 7 bases, the J end by 0 bases, with 3 bases between. This CDR3 spans 13 amino acids. Germline CDR1 KGHDR, CDR2 SFDVKD. The CDR3 is CATRGSGANVLTF. The CDR3 DNA reads as TGTGCCACCAGGGGCTCTGGGGCCAACGTCCTGACTTTC.

The rearrangement links TRBV19 to TRBJ1-1, with 7 bases matching TRBD1. The CDR3 spans 14 residues. The germline V gene has CDR1 LNHDA and CDR2 SQIVND (reference sequence). Trimming cost V 7 bases and J 6 bases; bases outside gene matches: 11. The CDR3 nucleotides are TGTGCCAGTAATCCTGGAGGGGGCGGATCTGAAGCTTTCTTT. It yields the protein CASNPGGGGSEAFF.